The clone carrying this T cell receptor (beta chain) has a single count. Its matching antigen is unknown. These data come from a study of T cells in localized non-small cell lung cancer. Overall study results and limits: Longer survival (overall) was linked to higher T cell density in blood. Adjacent lung was found to contain a median roughly 50 of the top 100 tumor clones.

V lost 5 bases and J lost 5; bases outside the gene matches: 7. From germline, CDR1 is MNHNY and CDR2 SVGAGI (reference sequence). CDR3 length: 14 amino acids. Generated by immunoSEQ multiplex PCR, the TCRdb table keeps only in-frame clones and is missing some. The profile shows 50,000 to 65,000 clones, 80% to 90% of them singletons. The source was PBMCs, collected before any cancer treatment. The sequence was obtained from a man between 40 and 70 years old with stage II lung adenocarcinoma. This chain connects TRBV6-6 to TRBJ2-7; 9 positions match TRBD1. CDR3 region: CASSVQGAFNEQYF. CDR3 nucleotide sequence: TGTGCCAGCAGTGTACAGGGGGCATTCAACGAGCAGTACTTC.